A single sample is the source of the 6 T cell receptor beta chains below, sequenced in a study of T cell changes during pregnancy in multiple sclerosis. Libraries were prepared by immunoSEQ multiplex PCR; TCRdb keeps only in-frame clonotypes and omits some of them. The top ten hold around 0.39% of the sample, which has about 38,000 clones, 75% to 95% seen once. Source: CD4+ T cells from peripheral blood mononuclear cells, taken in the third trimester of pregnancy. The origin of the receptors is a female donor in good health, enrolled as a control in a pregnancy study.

In DNA, the CDR3 is TGTGCCACCGGGAAGAAGAGGACAGGGGTTTACAATGAGCAGTTCTTC. Amino acid sequence: CATGKKRTGVYNEQFF. The chain links TRBV13 to TRBJ2-1; 9 nucleotides line up with TRBD1. The CDR3 totals 16 residues. J gave up 4 bases and V 10 bases, and 14 bases lay outside the gene matches. CDR1 is PRHDT and CDR2 is FYEKMQ in the germline V gene (reference sequence).

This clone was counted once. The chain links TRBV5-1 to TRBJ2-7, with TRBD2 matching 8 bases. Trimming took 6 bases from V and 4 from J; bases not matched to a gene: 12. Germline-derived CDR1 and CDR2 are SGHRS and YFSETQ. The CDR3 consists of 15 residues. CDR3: CASKDGGRIEYEQYF. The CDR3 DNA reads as TGCGCCAGCAAGGACGGCGGGAGGATCGAATACGAGCAGTACTTC.

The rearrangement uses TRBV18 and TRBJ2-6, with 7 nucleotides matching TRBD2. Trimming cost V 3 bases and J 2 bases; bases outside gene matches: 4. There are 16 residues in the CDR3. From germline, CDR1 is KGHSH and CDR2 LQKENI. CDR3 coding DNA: TGTGCCAGCTCACCTTACGGGGGGACTGGGGCCAACGTCCTGACTTTC. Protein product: CASSPYGGTGANVLTF.

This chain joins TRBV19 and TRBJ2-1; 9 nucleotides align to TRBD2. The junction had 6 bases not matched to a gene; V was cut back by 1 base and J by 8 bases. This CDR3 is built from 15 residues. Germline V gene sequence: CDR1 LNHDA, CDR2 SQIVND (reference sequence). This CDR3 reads CASSIVAGGLYEQFF. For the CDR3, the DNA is TGTGCCAGTAGTATAGTTGCGGGGGGGCTTTATGAGCAGTTCTTC. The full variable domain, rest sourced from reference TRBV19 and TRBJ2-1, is DGGITQSPKYLFRKEGQNVTLSCEQNLNHDAMYWYRQDPGQGLRLIYYSQIVNDFQKGDIAEGYSVSREKKESFPLTVTSAQKNPTAFYLCASSIVAGGLYEQFFGPGTRLTVL.

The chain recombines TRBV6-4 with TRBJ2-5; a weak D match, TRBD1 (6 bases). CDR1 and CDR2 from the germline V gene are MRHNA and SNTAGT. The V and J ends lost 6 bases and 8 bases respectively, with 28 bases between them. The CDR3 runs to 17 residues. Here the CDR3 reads CASRETPKAVKGVTQYF. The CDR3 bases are TGTGCCAGCAGGGAAACCCCAAAAGCGGTGAAGGGGGTAACCCAGTACTTC.

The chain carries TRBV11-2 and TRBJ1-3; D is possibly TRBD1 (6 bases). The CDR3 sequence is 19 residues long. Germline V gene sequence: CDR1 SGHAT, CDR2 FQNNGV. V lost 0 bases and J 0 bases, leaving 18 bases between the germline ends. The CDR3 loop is CASSLDPTGLAYSGNTIYF. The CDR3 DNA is TGTGCCAGCAGCTTAGATCCTACAGGGCTTGCATACTCTGGAAACACCATATATTTT.